The 4 T cell receptor beta chains given below trace back to one sample, sequenced in a study of T-cell reconstitution after alpha-beta-depleted transplantation in children. Unique molecular identifiers were incorporated when the TCRbeta library was constructed. One entry per CDR3 protein, called by TCRdb with MiXCR from the PCR reads. The repertoire consists of under 450,000 distinct CDR3 sequences, with roughly 15% occurring once and the leading ten covering 3.5% to 4.5%. The sequenced sample was PBMCs, obtained from the stem cell graft. Source of these receptors: a human donor who donated a stem cell graft to a child with Fanconi anemia.

The chain has TRBV19 and TRBJ2-6, with D uncertain. This CDR3 region has 16 residues. Germline V gene data show CDR1 as LNHDA and CDR2 as SQIVND (reference sequence). V was trimmed by 6 bases and J by 1 base, leaving 13 bases between them. CDR3 sequence (DNA): TGTGCCAGTAGATTCACGTTCGGTTCTGGGGCCAACGTCCTGACTTTC. This encodes CASRFTFGSGANVLTF.

In this sample, this clonotype turned up many times. This rearrangement joins TRBV4-2 to TRBJ2-2; TRBD1 might be the D (6 bases). The germline CDR1 and CDR2 sequences are LGHNA and YNFKEQ. The CDR3 runs 15 residues. The V gene lost 5 bases and the J gene lost 1 base, with 11 bases spanning the gap. CDR3: CASSSLTGNTGELFF. The CDR3 nucleotides read TGTGCCAGCAGCTCCTTGACAGGGAACACCGGGGAGCTGTTTTTT.

The rearrangement joins TRBV24-1 to TRBJ2-5; D is undetermined. The germline V gene has CDR1 KGHDR and CDR2 SFDVKD. The V gene lost 1 base and the J gene lost 2 bases, with 1 base spanning the gap. CDR3 length equals 12 residues. The CDR3 nucleotides are TGTGCCACCAGTGATTTACAAGAGACCCAGTACTTC. This translates into CATSDLQETQYF.

This clonotype was found many times. The gene calls are TRBV7-9 and TRBJ2-3; 8 bases line up with TRBD1. The germline V gene has CDR1 SEHNR and CDR2 FQNEAQ (reference sequence). With V trimmed by 6 bases and J by 6 bases, 8 bases remained unmatched. There are 14 residues in the CDR3. CDR3 DNA sequence: TGTGCCAGCAGTCAACAGGGGGTCGGGGATACGCAGTATTTT. This translates into CASSQQGVGDTQYF.